This TCR beta chain emerged from a study of read filtering for tumor transcriptome and immune sequencing. Molecular barcoded adaptors covering alpha/delta and beta/gamma chains were used on roughly 370 ng RNA. TCRdb processed the reads anew with MiXCR; each CDR3 protein has one entry. The data contain around 140,000 distinct CDR3 sequences, less than 15% of them singletons. Per germline, CDR1 SEHNR and CDR2 FQNEAQ (reference sequence). Trimming took 5 bases from V and 5 from J; bases not matched to a gene: 13. This CDR3 has 16 amino acids. Sequencing was performed on a population of CD138-negative cells sorted from bone marrow. This sequence joins TRBV7-9 and TRBJ2-5; 8 bases agree with TRBD2. The clonotype originates from a donor at least 40 years old with multiple myeloma. Here the CDR3 DNA reads TGTGCCAGCAGCAAAAGACCAGCGGGAGTCGCGGAGACCCAGTACTTC. It translates to CASSKRPAGVAETQYF.